This T cell receptor (beta chain) was identified in a study of blood T cell repertoires in COVID-19. Across the study: The United States, Italy and Spain supplied acute and convalescent COVID-19 samples. Nucleic acid was either cDNA or gDNA, and it came from T cells, B-cell-depleted T cells, or PBMCs.

This CDR3 is 13 amino acids long. Germline V gene data show CDR1 as SGHRS and CDR2 as YFSETQ. The V gene lost 0 bases and the J gene lost 3 bases, with 6 bases spanning the gap. In the original workflow: By means of reference gene primer amplification, nucleated cell counts were estimated. Only in-frame clones appear in the TCRdb table, and some are missing; sequencing was by immunoSEQ multiplex PCR. The D gene and trimming were derived from the DNA, and the V and J assignments and clone size from that table. Among approximately 35,000 clones listed, 60% to 80% were seen once. The V call is TRBV5-1, the J call TRBJ1-2; D unclear. The sequence derives from a man at least 80 years old with acute or convalescent COVID-19. The sequenced material came from peripheral blood. CDR3: CASSLGRDYGYTF. DNA of the CDR3: TGCGCCAGCAGCTTGGGGCGGGACTATGGCTACACCTTC. Complete variable domain (other parts from reference TRBV5-1 and TRBJ1-2): KAGVTQTPRYLIKTRGQQVTLSCSPISGHRSVSWYQQTPGQGLQFLFEYFSETQRNKGNFPGRFSGRQFSNSRSEMNVSTLELGDSALYLCASSLGRDYGYTFGSGTRLTVV.